A single sample gave rise to the 8 T cell receptor beta chains below, sequenced in a study of T cell repertoires in cytomegalovirus infection. From the reads, TCRdb called clonotypes with MiXCR, one entry per CDR3 protein. The data hold roughly 990,000 distinct CDR3 sequences, with 31% observed a single time. These receptors are not linked to any known antigen. The source material was cultured CD8+ T cells from PBMCs, sampled from culture after CMV antigen stimulation. The receptors originated from a human donor in good health (CMV status not recorded). Some clones in this sample may be carry-over from other donors' samples.

The chain joins TRBV4-1 to TRBJ1-5; the D gene is possibly TRBD1 (6 bases). The CDR3 contains 17 residues. V was trimmed by 0 bases and J by 2 bases, leaving 14 bases between them. CDR1 is MGHRA and CDR2 is YSYEKL in the germline V gene. CDR3 loop: CASSQDDGGIGNQPQHF. The CDR3 nucleotides read TGCGCCAGCAGCCAAGATGACGGGGGCATTGGCAATCAGCCCCAGCATTTT.

V usage is TRBV9 and J usage is TRBJ1-6; TRBD1 matches 9 bases. CDR1 is SGDLS, CDR2 YYNGEE, per germline. Losses at the gene ends were 3 bases for V and 4 bases for J; bases not matched to a gene: 5. This CDR3 comprises 16 residues. CDR3 loop: CASSATGGPYNSPLHF. In DNA form, the CDR3 reads TGTGCCAGCAGCGCTACAGGGGGCCCATATAATTCACCCCTCCACTTT.

The chain links TRBV6-2 or TRBV6-3 to TRBJ2-1; D is unclear. The CDR3 consists of 13 residues. V was trimmed by 2 bases and J by 4 bases, leaving 6 bases between them. Germline V CDR1 and CDR2: MNHEY, SVGEGT. CDR3: CASSYHIYNEQFF. CDR3 coding DNA: TGTGCCAGCAGTTACCATATATACAATGAGCAGTTCTTC.

As regards this clonotype: At one boundary the junction diverges from the germline segment, which might be a read error. J is TRBJ1-5 and V is TRBV4-1; D might be TRBD1 (5 bases). The germline V gene encodes CDR1 MGHRA and CDR2 YSYEKL. The CDR3 length is 15 residues. For the CDR3, the DNA is TGTGCCAGCAGCCAACGGACAAATAGCAATCAGCCCCAGCATTTT. Protein product: CASSQRTNSNQPQHF.

V gene TRBV5-1 combines with J gene TRBJ2-1; 15 bases agree with TRBD2. The trim removed 5 bases at V and 9 bases at J, leaving 18 bases unmatched. Germline values: CDR1 SGHRS, CDR2 YFSETQ. The CDR3 extends over 19 amino acids. Written as DNA, the CDR3 is TGCGCCAGCAGGCGTGGAGGACTAGCGGGGGGGCATGTTTCGGGTGAGCAGTTCTTC. Translated, it gives CASRRGGLAGGHVSGEQFF.

There are a few counts of this clonotype. Here the CDR3 DNA reads TGCGCCAGCAGTGAGATTCCAGGGTCCCTAGCCTACAATGAGCAGTTCTTC. This encodes CASSEIPGSLAYNEQFF. The chain is built from TRBV10-1 and TRBJ2-1; the D gene is possibly TRBD1 (5 bases). The V end lost 2 bases, the J end lost 2 bases, and 16 bases lay between the germline ends. The CDR3 has 17 amino acids. In germline, CDR1 is WNHNN, CDR2 SYGVQD (reference sequence).

This clonotype was counted many times. The chain's CDR3 is CASSGAGGTDTQYF. The CDR3, as DNA: TGTGCCAGCAGTGGAGCGGGGGGAACAGATACGCAGTATTTT. This chain uses TRBV2 with TRBJ2-3; TRBD2 matches at 9 bases. The CDR3 totals 14 residues. V trimming: 4 bases; J trimming: 3 bases; junction bases outside the gene matches: 2. Germline V gives CDR1 SNHLY, CDR2 FYNNEI.

Turning to this clonotype: A junction boundary mismatches the germline segment, possibly from a read error. The V and J genes are TRBV12-5 and TRBJ2-2; 11 bases are shared with TRBD2. Germline-derived CDR1 and CDR2 are LGHNT and FRNRAP. This CDR3 has 17 amino acids. This CDR3 is CVSGWGTSGTNTGELFF. CDR3 nucleotide sequence: TGTGTTAGTGGTTGGGGGACTAGCGGAACGAACACCGGGGAGCTGTTTTTT. The full variable domain, rest sourced from reference TRBV12-5 and TRBJ2-2, is DARVTQTPRHKVTEMGQEVTMRCQPILGHNTVFWYRQTMMQGLELLAYFRNRAPLDDSGMPKDRFSAEMPDATLATLKIQPSEPRDSAVYFCVSGWGTSGTNTGELFFGEGSRLTVL.